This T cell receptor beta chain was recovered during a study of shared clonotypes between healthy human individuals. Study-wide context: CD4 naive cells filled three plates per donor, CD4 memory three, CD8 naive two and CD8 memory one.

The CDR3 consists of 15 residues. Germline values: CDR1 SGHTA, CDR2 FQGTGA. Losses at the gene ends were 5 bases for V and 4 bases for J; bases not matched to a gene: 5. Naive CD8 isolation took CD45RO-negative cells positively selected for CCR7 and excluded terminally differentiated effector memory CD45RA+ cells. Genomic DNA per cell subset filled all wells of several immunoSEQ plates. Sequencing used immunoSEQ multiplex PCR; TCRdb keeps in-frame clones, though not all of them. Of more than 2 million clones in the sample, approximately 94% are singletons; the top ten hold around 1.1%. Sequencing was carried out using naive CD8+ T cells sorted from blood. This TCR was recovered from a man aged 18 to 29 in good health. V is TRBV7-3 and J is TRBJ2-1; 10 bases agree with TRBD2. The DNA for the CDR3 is TGTGCCAGCAGCCCACTAGCGGGGCCGTACAATGAGCAGTTCTTC. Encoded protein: CASSPLAGPYNEQFF.